This record concerns one TCR beta chain sequence. The antigen remains undetermined. V lost 1 base, J lost 2 bases, and 10 bases lay in between. Germline CDR1 is SGHDT and CDR2 is YYEEEE. The CDR3 loop spans 15 amino acids. This entry belongs to a study of long-term antiretroviral therapy in people with HIV. Study-wide results and limits: Relative to control repertoires, HIV repertoires exhibited narrower CDR3 length ranges. Pre-ART clonal expansions dominated every time point's repertoire.

Survey level was the resolution at which the v3.0 immunoSEQ assay ran. The target of sequencing was 40,000-50,000 T-cell genomes per sample. Generated by immunoSEQ multiplex PCR, the TCRdb table keeps only in-frame clones and is missing some. The sample carries about 50,000 clones, about 81% recorded once. The TCR comes from a woman aged 18-29 years with HIV. The starting material was unsorted PBMCs, obtained 0.8 years after starting antiretroviral therapy. The chain links TRBV5-6 to TRBJ1-5; D is ambiguous. The CDR3 region is CASSLKGLGNQPQHF. The DNA of the CDR3 is TGTGCCAGCAGCTTGAAGGGATTAGGCAATCAGCCCCAGCATTTT.